This T cell receptor beta chain comes out of a study of a mutant IDH1 vaccine in newly diagnosed glioma. Some clones are missing from TCRdb's copy, which holds only in-frame ones; the method was immunoSEQ multiplex PCR. The table includes just under 70,000 clones, roughly 84% detected once. Concerning this clone itself: Its specificity is unknown.

CDR1 and CDR2 (germline): MGHDK, SYGVNS. Unmatched junction bases numbered 3, after V lost 8 bases and J lost 0 bases. The CDR3 extends over 14 amino acids. The time point was: week 35, safety follow-up. Vaccinated patients received 300 ug of mutant IDH1 20-mer peptide per dose, with topical imiquimod. The chain employs TRBV25-1 and TRBJ2-1, with 8 positions matching TRBD2. The origin of this receptor is a man younger than 35 with glioma. This sample comprised PBMCs, obtained from a glioma patient whose treatment included an IDH1 peptide vaccine. The DNA of the CDR3 is TGTGCCAGCGGGAGCGGGAGCTCCTACAATGAGCAGTTCTTC. Protein product: CASGSGSSYNEQFF.